The subject of this entry is one TCR beta chain. Antigen unknown. Germline assignment: CDR1 SGHDN and CDR2 FVKESK. The CDR3 covers 17 residues. With 3 bases clipped from V and 0 bases from J, the junction kept 4 bases outside the gene matches. Profiling relied on immunoSEQ multiplex PCR, and the TCRdb table lists in-frame clones only, not all of them. The table includes around 70,000 clones, less than 90% detected once. This entry belongs to a study of T cells in localized non-small cell lung cancer. Overall study findings and caveats: Blood T cell density predicted longer survival; adjacent-lung clonality, shorter. Tumor showed lower T cell clonality than uninvolved adjacent lung, where it was highest. Sequencing was limited to one tumor region, leaving the possibility of heterogeneity open. A median of roughly 55 of the top 100 tumor clones appeared in adjacent lung, which was paired and uninvolved.

The sample in question was peripheral blood, obtained before any cancer treatment. The sequence derives from a male donor older than 55 with stage III squamous cell lung carcinoma. The chain carries TRBV14 and TRBJ2-6, with 8 bases fitting TRBD2. CDR3 coding DNA: TGTGCCAGCAGCCATGCGGGGGGCTACTCTGGGGCCAACGTCCTGACTTTC. It encodes CASSHAGGYSGANVLTF.